The clone carrying this T cell receptor (beta chain) was observed at least ten times. Antigen unknown. This record belongs to a study of T cells in Graves' hyperthyroidism and ophthalmopathy. For the study at large: Prior to any treatment, at the point of initial diagnosis, peripheral blood was collected. Study-wide results and caveats: The blood repertoire included most of the expanded thyroid clonotypes above 0.001.

It was RNA transcripts that yielded the amplified TCR beta CDR3 regions. TCR CDR3 regions were first amplified by RT-PCR with HTBI primers. TCRdb reanalysed the multiplex PCR reads using MiXCR and keeps one entry per CDR3 protein. The repertoire includes some 500,000 distinct CDR3 sequences, over 13% of them detected once, and under 20% sits in the top ten. Aged 18 to 65, the patients had hyperthyroidism that was newly diagnosed and had lasted under 2 months. The CDR3 spans 15 residues. The V and J ends lost 1 base and 2 bases, in that order; junction bases with no gene match: 4. Germline V lookup: CDR1 KGHSH, CDR2 LQKENI.

This rearrangement joins TRBV18 to TRBJ1-1; 7 bases match TRBD1. The TCR originated in a woman between 18 and 29 years old with Graves' hyperthyroidism. The sequenced material came from blood. For the CDR3, the DNA is TGTGCCAGCTCACCACTAACAGGGGCCAACACTGAAGCTTTCTTT. Its protein product is CASSPLTGANTEAFF.